These T cell receptor beta chains were read from a single sample in a study of blood T cell repertoires in COVID-19. TCRdb keeps only in-frame clones here, not all; method: immunoSEQ multiplex PCR. The repertoire includes 300,000 to 400,000 clones, roughly nine tenths of them detected once, and around 1% sits in the top ten. Material: PBMCs or T cells enriched from blood (not recorded which). The receptors stem from a man aged 18 to 35 who had recovered from COVID-19. Both conserved end residues are part of each CDR3. The order of the fields is CDR3 protein, CDR3 length, J gene, V gene, clone size. Clone size is stated in some rows and not others, as once, few, many or a class when expanded.

CDR3aa: CASGLVSSGIGEQYF
len: 15
j_gene: TRBJ2-7
v_gene: TRBV12-5
abundance: .

CDR3aa: CSASIGAGSDYEQYF
len: 15
j_gene: TRBJ2-7
v_gene: TRBV20-1
abundance: .

CDR3aa: CASSLAQGRYEQYF
len: 14
j_gene: TRBJ2-7
v_gene: TRBV5-5
abundance: .

CDR3aa: CASSLGATKGGYTF
len: 14
j_gene: TRBJ1-2
v_gene: TRBV28
abundance: few

CDR3aa: CASRYRGLNYGYTF
len: 14
j_gene: TRBJ1-2
v_gene: TRBV19
abundance: .

CDR3aa: CASSFRGQGGEAFF
len: 14
j_gene: TRBJ1-1
v_gene: TRBV7-2
abundance: .

CDR3aa: CASSVSGGEFNEQFF
len: 15
j_gene: TRBJ2-1
v_gene: TRBV2
abundance: .

CDR3aa: CAWSVQETEDYGYTF
len: 15
j_gene: TRBJ1-2
v_gene: TRBV30
abundance: .

CDR3aa: CASRQATNEKLFF
len: 13
j_gene: TRBJ1-4
v_gene: TRBV7-9
abundance: .

CDR3aa: CASSPDRSYQPQHF
len: 14
j_gene: TRBJ1-5
v_gene: TRBV7-8
abundance: .

CDR3aa: CASSPNRVRNTEAFF
len: 15
j_gene: TRBJ1-1
v_gene: TRBV4-3
abundance: .

CDR3aa: CASSLVWDTGGDYEQYF
len: 17
j_gene: TRBJ2-7
v_gene: TRBV28
abundance: .